Presented here are 12 T cell receptor beta chains from one specimen sequenced in a study of patients and donors after allogeneic stem cell transplantation. In TCRdb, the RT-PCR reads were re-called with MiXCR into one record per CDR3 protein. The sample shows more than 7,500 distinct CDR3 sequences, 9.5% to 13% of them seen only once. The sample was blood, either unsorted or a sorted T cell fraction (not recorded which). The receptors originated from a human donor who was either an allogeneic HSCT recipient or a stem cell or donor lymphocyte infusion donor (not recorded which). It is not recorded whose cells these are; they may come from a transplant donor.

This clonotype has more than one count but fewer than ten. The genes are TRBV5-5 and TRBJ1-1; weak D call: TRBD1 (5 bases). Germline loops: CDR1 SGHKS, CDR2 YYEKEE (reference sequence). V was pared by 1 base and J by 7 bases, with 14 bases between. The CDR3 spans 14 residues. CDR3 loop: CASSLSGLHDEAFF. CDR3 nucleotides: TGTGCCAGCAGCTTGTCGGGGCTCCACGATGAAGCTTTCTTT.

By its share, this clonotype is medium-sized (0.01 to 0.1%). The V call is TRBV12-3 or TRBV12-4, the J call TRBJ1-5, with TRBD1 matching over 8 bases. V dropped 2 bases and J dropped 1; count of bases not matched to a gene: 1. The CDR3 runs to 15 residues. CDR3 in amino acids: CASSLTGGSNQPQHF. The CDR3 nucleotides are TGTGCCAGCAGTTTAACAGGGGGAAGCAATCAGCCCCAGCATTTT.

The gene calls are TRBV30 and TRBJ2-2; D may be TRBD1 (5 bases). Germline-derived CDR1 and CDR2 are GTSNPN and SVGIG (reference sequence). Trimming cost V 0 bases and J 6 bases, with 8 bases left between them. The CDR3 covers 13 residues. CDR3 nucleotide sequence: TGTGCCTGGAGTGTACAAGGGGCCGGGGAGCTGTTTTTT. Translated: CAWSVQGAGELFF.

By share of the sample, this clonotype is medium-sized (0.01 to 0.1%). The genes are TRBV12-3 or TRBV12-4 and TRBJ1-6; weak D call: TRBD1 (6 bases). The CDR3 has 17 amino acids. V was trimmed by 3 bases and J by 0 bases, leaving 12 bases between them. CDR3 DNA: TGTGCCAGCAGTTTGGGCAGGGGCAGCTCCTATAATTCACCCCTCCACTTT. Protein product: CASSLGRGSSYNSPLHF.

The chain uses TRBV4-2 and TRBJ2-7; 7 bases align to TRBD2. CDR1 is LGHNA and CDR2 is YNFKEQ in the germline V gene. Germline trimming cut 5 bases from V and 1 base from J; bases unmatched to any gene: 8. The CDR3 runs to 15 residues. CDR3 region: CASSSSGGASYEQYF. As DNA, the CDR3 is TGTGCCAGCAGCTCTTCGGGGGGAGCGTCCTACGAGCAGTACTTC.

The V and J genes are TRBV20-1 and TRBJ1-6; D is possibly TRBD1 (5 bases). This CDR3 spans 14 amino acids. V lost 0 bases and J lost 8, with 11 bases in between. Per the germline V gene, CDR1 is DFQATT and CDR2 is SNEGSKA (reference sequence). The CDR3 DNA reads TGCAGTGCTAGAGATCCGGGGGTGGATTCACCCCTCCACTTT. This gives the protein CSARDPGVDSPLHF.

This clonotype was observed a few times. The rearrangement uses TRBV6-1 and TRBJ2-4; the match to TRBD1 covers 7 bases. Germline assignment: CDR1 MNHNS and CDR2 SASEGT. The trim removed 10 bases at V and 0 bases at J, leaving 12 bases unmatched. The CDR3 extends over 16 amino acids. CDR3 residues: CAKPWDRLLAKNIQYF. The CDR3, as DNA: TGTGCCAAGCCTTGGGACAGACTCTTAGCCAAAAACATTCAGTACTTC.

This clonotype has just a few counts. CDR3 in DNA: TGTGCCAGCTCACCACAAACAGGGGCAACAGATACGCAGTATTTT. This translates into CASSPQTGATDTQYF. The chain joins TRBV18 to TRBJ2-3; TRBD1 aligns across 7 bases. The germline V gene has CDR1 KGHSH and CDR2 LQKENI. This CDR3 comprises 15 residues. With 1 base clipped from V and 3 bases from J, the junction kept 4 bases outside the gene matches.

This clonotype was observed many times. This rearrangement joins TRBV7-9 to TRBJ1-1; D is undetermined. CDR1 is SEHNR and CDR2 is FQNEAQ in the germline V gene (reference sequence). Trimming stripped 1 base from V and 5 bases from J, with 8 bases between. CDR3 length equals 13 residues. The CDR3 loop is CASSLVSGTEAFF. The CDR3 DNA is TGTGCCAGCAGCTTAGTTAGTGGAACTGAAGCTTTCTTT. Variable domain in full (rest from reference TRBV7-9 and TRBJ1-1): DTGVSQNPRHKITKRGQNVTFRCDPISEHNRLYWYRQTLGQGPEFLTYFQNEAQLEKSRLLSDRFSAERPKGSFSTLEIQRTEQGDSAMYLCASSLVSGTEAFFGQGTRLTVV.

V and J are TRBV11-2 and TRBJ1-2, with D possibly TRBD1 on 6 matching bases. Per the germline V gene, CDR1 is SGHAT and CDR2 is FQNNGV. V shed 0 bases and J shed 4 bases, with 9 bases lying between them. CDR3 length: 14 amino acids. CDR3 DNA sequence: TGTGCCAGCAGCTTAGATCCACAGGGCTATGGCTACACCTTC. This gives the protein CASSLDPQGYGYTF.

This clonotype is categorized as medium-sized. The chain carries TRBV7-2 and TRBJ2-5; 9 bases are a match to TRBD1. Germline lookup yields CDR1 SGHTA and CDR2 FQGNSA. The CDR3 is made up of 15 amino acids. V gave up 6 bases and J gave up 3 bases; unmatched junction bases: 8. The CDR3 DNA follows: TGTGCCAGCAGATATAAAGGGACAGGGAAAGAGACCCAGTACTTC. The encoded protein is CASRYKGTGKETQYF.

In this sample, this clonotype turned up many times. The chain uses TRBV5-1 and TRBJ2-7; no reliable D call. Germline CDR1 and CDR2: SGHRS and YFSETQ. Trimming took 0 bases from V and 6 from J, leaving 22 bases between them. The CDR3 is 17 amino acids. CDR3 bases: TGCGCCAGCAGCTTGGTGGGTCTCGGCCAGGCGACGGTCGAGCAGTACTTC. Its protein is CASSLVGLGQATVEQYF.